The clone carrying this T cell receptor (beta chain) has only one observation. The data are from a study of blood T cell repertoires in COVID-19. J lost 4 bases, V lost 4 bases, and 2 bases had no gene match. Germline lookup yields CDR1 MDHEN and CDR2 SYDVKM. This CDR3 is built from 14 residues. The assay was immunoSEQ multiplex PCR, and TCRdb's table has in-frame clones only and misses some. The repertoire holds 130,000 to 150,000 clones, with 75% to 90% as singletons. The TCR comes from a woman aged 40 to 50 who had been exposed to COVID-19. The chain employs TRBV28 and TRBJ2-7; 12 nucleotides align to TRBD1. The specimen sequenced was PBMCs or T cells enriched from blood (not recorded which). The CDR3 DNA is TGTGCCAGCAGTTCGGGACAGGGGGCATACGAGCAGTACTTC. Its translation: CASSSGQGAYEQYF.